Here is one TCR beta chain with its context. These data originate in a study of technical replicates of blood from several donors. The germline V gene has CDR1 SGHAT and CDR2 FQNNGV. The J segment lost 7 bases and the V segment lost 6 bases, leaving 15 bases of the junction unmatched. The CDR3 length is 19 residues. The repertoire was sequenced with immunoSEQ multiplex PCR; TCRdb's copy has only in-frame clones and lacks some. This table has tens of thousands of clones, 91% appearing once. This chain connects TRBV11-2 to TRBJ2-2, with TRBD2 matching 15 bases. The material sequenced was T cells isolated from PBMCs. The TCR originated in a human donor in good health. Some clones in this sample may be carry-over from other donors' samples. The CDR3 nucleotides are TGTGCCAGCAGAGCTTTAAGGACTAGCGGGAGGGCCAGTAGCGGGGAGCTGTTTTTT. It translates to CASRALRTSGRASSGELFF.